This T cell receptor beta chain derives from a study of T-cell memory formation after mild COVID-19. TCRdb reprocessed the 5' RACE reads with MiXCR, giving one entry per CDR3 protein. The table records 450,000 to 700,000 distinct CDR3 sequences, more than 15% of them present only once. This CDR3 region has 17 residues. The J segment lost 1 base and the V segment lost 1 base, leaving 6 bases of the junction unmatched. Germline V gene lookup returns CDR1 SGHDN and CDR2 FVKESK. The receptor was derived from an adult woman who had mild COVID-19 (a few samples of this study predate the infection). Cell type and time point are not known. The sequencing input was PBMCs or a T cell subset sorted from them (not recorded which). V gene TRBV14 combines with J gene TRBJ1-4; the match to TRBD1 covers 7 bases. In DNA, the CDR3 is TGTGCCAGCAGCCAAGGACAGGGATTACGAACTAATGAAAAACTGTTTTTT. The encoded protein is CASSQGQGLRTNEKLFF.